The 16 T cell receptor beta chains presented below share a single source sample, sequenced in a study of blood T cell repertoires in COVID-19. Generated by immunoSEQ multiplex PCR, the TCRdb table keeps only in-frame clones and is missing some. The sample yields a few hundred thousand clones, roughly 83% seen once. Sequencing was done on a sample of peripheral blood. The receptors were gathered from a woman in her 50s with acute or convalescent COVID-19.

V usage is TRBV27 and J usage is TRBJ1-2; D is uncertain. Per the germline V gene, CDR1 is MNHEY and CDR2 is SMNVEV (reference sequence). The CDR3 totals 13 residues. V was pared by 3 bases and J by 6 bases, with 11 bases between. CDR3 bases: TGTGCCAGCAGTTTTTATTCAGGAAATGGCTACACCTTC. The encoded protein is CASSFYSGNGYTF.

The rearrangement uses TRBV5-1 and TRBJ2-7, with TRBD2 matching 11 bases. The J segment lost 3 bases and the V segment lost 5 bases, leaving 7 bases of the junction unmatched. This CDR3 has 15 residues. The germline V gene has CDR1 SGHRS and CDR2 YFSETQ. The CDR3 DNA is TGCGCCAGCAGAAGGGGACTAGCGGAGAGCTACGAGCAGTACTTC. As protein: CASRRGLAESYEQYF.

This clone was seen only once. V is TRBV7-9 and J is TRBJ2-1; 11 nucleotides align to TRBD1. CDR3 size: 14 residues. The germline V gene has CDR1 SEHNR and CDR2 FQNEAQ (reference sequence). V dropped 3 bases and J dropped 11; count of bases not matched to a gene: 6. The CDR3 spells CASSFIGQGAKQFF. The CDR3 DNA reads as TGTGCCAGCAGCTTTATTGGACAGGGGGCGAAGCAGTTCTTC.

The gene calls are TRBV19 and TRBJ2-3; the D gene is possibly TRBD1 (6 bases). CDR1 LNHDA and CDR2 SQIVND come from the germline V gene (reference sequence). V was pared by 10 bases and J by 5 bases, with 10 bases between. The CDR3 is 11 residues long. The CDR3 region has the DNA TGTGCCACCGAACAGGGAGATACGCAGTATTTT. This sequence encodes CATEQGDTQYF.

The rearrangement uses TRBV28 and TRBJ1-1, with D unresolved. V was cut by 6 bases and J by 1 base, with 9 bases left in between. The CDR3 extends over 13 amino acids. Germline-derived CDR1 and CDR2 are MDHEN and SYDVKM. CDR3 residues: CASREHRNTEAFF. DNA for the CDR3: TGTGCCAGCAGGGAGCATAGGAACACTGAAGCTTTCTTT.

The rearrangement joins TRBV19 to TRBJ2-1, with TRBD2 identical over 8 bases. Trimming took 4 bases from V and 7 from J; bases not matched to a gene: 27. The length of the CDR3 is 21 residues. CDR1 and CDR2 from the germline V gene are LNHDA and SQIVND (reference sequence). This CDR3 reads CASSKGGAVVLGTRGENEQFF. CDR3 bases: TGTGCCAGTAGTAAAGGGGGGGCGGTTGTGTTAGGGACTAGGGGTGAGAATGAGCAGTTCTTC.

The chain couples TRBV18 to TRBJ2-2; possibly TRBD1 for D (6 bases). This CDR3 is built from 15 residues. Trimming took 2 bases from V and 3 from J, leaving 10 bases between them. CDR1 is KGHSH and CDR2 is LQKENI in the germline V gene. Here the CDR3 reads CASSPRAGDTGELFF. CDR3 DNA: TGTGCCAGCTCACCAAGGGCAGGGGACACCGGGGAGCTGTTTTTT.

The CDR3 bases are TGTGCCAGCAGCCAAGTCAGCTCTGGAAACACCATATATTTT. Translated, it gives CASSQVSSGNTIYF. The chain employs TRBV3-1 (or the pseudogene TRBV3-2) and TRBJ1-3; unclear D gene. CDR3 size: 14 residues. Trimming cost V 1 base and J 0 bases, with 4 bases left between them. Germline CDR1 and CDR2: LGHDT and YNNKEL (reference sequence).

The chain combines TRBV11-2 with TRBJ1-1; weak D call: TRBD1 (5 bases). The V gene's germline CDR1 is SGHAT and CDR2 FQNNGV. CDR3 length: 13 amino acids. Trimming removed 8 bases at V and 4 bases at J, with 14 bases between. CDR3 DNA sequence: TGTGCCAGCTCTCAGGGAAGGGTCACTGAAGCTTTCTTT. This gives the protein CASSQGRVTEAFF.

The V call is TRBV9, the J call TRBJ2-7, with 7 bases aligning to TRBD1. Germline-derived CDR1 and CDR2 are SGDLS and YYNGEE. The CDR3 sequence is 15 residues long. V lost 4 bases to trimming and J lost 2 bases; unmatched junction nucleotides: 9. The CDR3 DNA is TGTGCCAGCAGCCCTCGGACAGGAGCACCCTACGAGCAGTACTTC. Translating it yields CASSPRTGAPYEQYF.

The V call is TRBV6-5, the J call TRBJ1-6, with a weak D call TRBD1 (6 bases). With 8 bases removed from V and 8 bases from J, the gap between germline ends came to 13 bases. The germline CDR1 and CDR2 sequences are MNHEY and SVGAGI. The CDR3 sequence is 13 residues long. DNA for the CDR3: TGTGCCAGCGCCGGGACAAGGGATTCACCCCTCCACTTT. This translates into CASAGTRDSPLHF.

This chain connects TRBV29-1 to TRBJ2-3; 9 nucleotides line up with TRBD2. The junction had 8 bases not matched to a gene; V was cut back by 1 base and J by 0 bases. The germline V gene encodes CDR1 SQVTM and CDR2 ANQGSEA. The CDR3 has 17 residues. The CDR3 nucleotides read TGCAGCGTTGAAGGGTTAGCGGGAGATTTTAGCACAGATACGCAGTATTTT. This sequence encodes CSVEGLAGDFSTDTQYF.

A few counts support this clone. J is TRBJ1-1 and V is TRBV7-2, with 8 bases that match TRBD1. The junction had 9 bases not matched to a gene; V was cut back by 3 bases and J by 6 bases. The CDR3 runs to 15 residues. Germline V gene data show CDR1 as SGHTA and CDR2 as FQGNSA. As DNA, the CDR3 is TGTGCCAGCAGCTTCCCGACAGGGGCCGGTCCTGAAGCTTTCTTT. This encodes CASSFPTGAGPEAFF.

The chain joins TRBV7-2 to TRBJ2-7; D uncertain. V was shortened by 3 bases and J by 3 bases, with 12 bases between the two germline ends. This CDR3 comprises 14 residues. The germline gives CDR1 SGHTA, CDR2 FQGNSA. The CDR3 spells CASSFDWRSYEQYF. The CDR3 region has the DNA TGTGCCAGCAGCTTCGACTGGCGGAGCTACGAGCAGTACTTC.

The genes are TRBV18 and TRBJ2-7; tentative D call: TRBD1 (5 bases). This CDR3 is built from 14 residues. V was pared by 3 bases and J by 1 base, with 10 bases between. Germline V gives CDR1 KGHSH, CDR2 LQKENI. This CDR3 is CASSPQGHSYEQYF. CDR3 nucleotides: TGTGCCAGCTCACCCCAGGGTCATTCCTACGAGCAGTACTTC.

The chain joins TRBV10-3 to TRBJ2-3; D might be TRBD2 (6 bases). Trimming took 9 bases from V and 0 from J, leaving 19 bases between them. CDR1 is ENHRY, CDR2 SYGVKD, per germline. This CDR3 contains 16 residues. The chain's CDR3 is CAIAMGDSRSTDTQYF. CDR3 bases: TGTGCCATAGCGATGGGGGACTCCAGAAGCACAGATACGCAGTATTTT.